This is a list of T cell receptor beta chains from one sample in a study of T-cell reconstitution after alpha-beta-depleted transplantation in children. TCRdb fed the PCR reads into MiXCR, producing one record per CDR3 protein. The sample includes 550,000 to 600,000 distinct CDR3 sequences, 23% of them seen just once. Here the sequenced sample was PBMCs, mostly from graft donor cells, taken 360 days after TCRalphabeta/CD19-depleted stem cell transplant. Source of these receptors: a boy younger than two who had a stem cell transplant for acute myeloid leukemia, so the T cells may come from the graft donor. Both conserved end residues are part of each CDR3. D genes are given only for firm matches. Size values are once, few and many counts, or a class for expanded clones, and some rows have none.

D: TRBD2; V: TRBV9; size: .; J: TRBJ2-1; CDR3: CASSWGGSWYNEQFF; DNA: TGTGCCAGCAGCTGGGGGGGGAGTTGGTACAATGAGCAGTTCTTC
D: .; V: TRBV20-1; size: .; J: TRBJ2-7; CDR3: CSAGLMGEQYF; DNA: TGCAGTGCCGGACTAATGGGGGAGCAGTACTTC
D: .; V: TRBV7-2; size: few; J: TRBJ2-1; CDR3: CASSSAGTRPYNEQFF; DNA: TGTGCCAGCAGCTCCGCCGGGACTCGGCCCTACAATGAGCAGTTCTTC
D: .; V: TRBV28; size: many; J: TRBJ1-5; CDR3: CASSLNRGVSNQPQHF; DNA: TGTGCCAGCAGTTTAAATCGAGGGGTATCCAATCAGCCCCAGCATTTT
D: TRBD2; V: TRBV9; size: few; J: TRBJ2-1; CDR3: CASSVASGDAYNEQFF; DNA: TGTGCCAGCAGCGTAGCTAGCGGGGACGCCTACAATGAGCAGTTCTTC
D: TRBD1; V: TRBV12-3/TRBV12-4; size: few; J: TRBJ2-1; CDR3: CASSPRDRFYNEQFF; DNA: TGTGCCAGCAGTCCACGGGACAGGTTTTACAATGAGCAGTTCTTC
D: .; V: TRBV12-3/TRBV12-4; size: .; J: TRBJ2-1; CDR3: CASSFKAKQFF; DNA: TGTGCCAGCAGTTTCAAGGCCAAGCAGTTCTTC
D: .; V: TRBV25-1; size: .; J: TRBJ2-5; CDR3: CASSEWSPQETQYF; DNA: TGTGCCAGCAGTGAATGGTCCCCTCAAGAGACCCAGTACTTC
D: TRBD1; V: TRBV18; size: .; J: TRBJ2-7; CDR3: CASSPFGTDNDEQYF; DNA: TGTGCCAGCTCACCATTTGGGACAGACAATGACGAGCAGTACTTC
D: .; V: TRBV6-5; size: many; J: TRBJ1-1; CDR3: CASSYLGARTEAFF; DNA: TGTGCCAGCAGTTATTTGGGGGCGCGGACTGAAGCTTTCTTT
D: .; V: TRBV7-6; size: many; J: TRBJ1-6; CDR3: CASSSGGVPRNSPLHF; DNA: TGTGCCAGCAGCTCCGGTGGTGTGCCGAGAAATTCACCCCTCCACTTT
D: .; V: TRBV19; size: .; J: TRBJ2-4; CDR3: CASYSENIQYF; DNA: TGTGCCTCCTATTCGGAAAACATTCAGTACTTC
D: .; V: TRBV20-1; size: many; J: TRBJ1-1; CDR3: CSASRDMNTEAFF; DNA: TGCAGTGCTAGCAGGGATATGAACACTGAAGCTTTCTTT
D: .; V: TRBV9; size: few; J: TRBJ2-2; CDR3: CASSATPAGELFF; DNA: TGTGCCAGCAGCGCCACCCCTGCCGGGGAGCTGTTTTTT
D: .; V: TRBV20-1; size: .; J: TRBJ2-1; CDR3: CSARAGGAASNEQFF; DNA: TGCAGTGCTAGAGCAGGGGGGGCCGCGTCCAATGAGCAGTTCTTC
D: TRBD1; V: TRBV20-1; size: few; J: TRBJ1-5; CDR3: CSAATGGSGNQPQHF; DNA: TGCAGTGCTGCAACAGGGGGCTCGGGCAATCAGCCCCAGCATTTT
D: TRBD1; V: TRBV11-2; size: many; J: TRBJ2-1; CDR3: CASSAIGDRGHRNEQFF; DNA: TGTGCCAGCAGCGCGATAGGAGACAGGGGTCATAGGAATGAGCAGTTCTTC
D: TRBD2; V: TRBV29-1; size: many; J: TRBJ2-5; CDR3: CSPRATGLAGGCPQETQYF; DNA: TGCAGCCCTCGCGCTACCGGACTAGCGGGGGGATGTCCCCAAGAGACCCAGTACTTC
D: .; V: TRBV12-3/TRBV12-4; size: .; J: TRBJ1-2; CDR3: CASSPRPGGNYGYTF; DNA: TGTGCCAGCAGCCCTAGACCCGGGGGGAACTATGGCTACACCTTC
D: .; V: TRBV20-1; size: many; J: TRBJ1-4; CDR3: CSASQRGVEKLFF; DNA: TGCAGTGCGTCACAACGGGGGGTGGAAAAACTGTTTTTT